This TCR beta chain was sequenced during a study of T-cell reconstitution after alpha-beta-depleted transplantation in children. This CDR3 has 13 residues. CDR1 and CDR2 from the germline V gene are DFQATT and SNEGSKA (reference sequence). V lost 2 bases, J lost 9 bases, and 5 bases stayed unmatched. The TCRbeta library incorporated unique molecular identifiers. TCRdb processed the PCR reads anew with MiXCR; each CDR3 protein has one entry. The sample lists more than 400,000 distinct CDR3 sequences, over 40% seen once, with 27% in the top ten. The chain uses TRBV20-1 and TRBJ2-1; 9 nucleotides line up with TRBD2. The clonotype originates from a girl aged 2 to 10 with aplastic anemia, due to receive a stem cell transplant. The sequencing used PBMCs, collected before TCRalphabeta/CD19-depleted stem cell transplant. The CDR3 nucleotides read TGCAGTGCTAGAACCGGGACTAGCACTGAGCAGTTCTTC. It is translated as CSARTGTSTEQFF.